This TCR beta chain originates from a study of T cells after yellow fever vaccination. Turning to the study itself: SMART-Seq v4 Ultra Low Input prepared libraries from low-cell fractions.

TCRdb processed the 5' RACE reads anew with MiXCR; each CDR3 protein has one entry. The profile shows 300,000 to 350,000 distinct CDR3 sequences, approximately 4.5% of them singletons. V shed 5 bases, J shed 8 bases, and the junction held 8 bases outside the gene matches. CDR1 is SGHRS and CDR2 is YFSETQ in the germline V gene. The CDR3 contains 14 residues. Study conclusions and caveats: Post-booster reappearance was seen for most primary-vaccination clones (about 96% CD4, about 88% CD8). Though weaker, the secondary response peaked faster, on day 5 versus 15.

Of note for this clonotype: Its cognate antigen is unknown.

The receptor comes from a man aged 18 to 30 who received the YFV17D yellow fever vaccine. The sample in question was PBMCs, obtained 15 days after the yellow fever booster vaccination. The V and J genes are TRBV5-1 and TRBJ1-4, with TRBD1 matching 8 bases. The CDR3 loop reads CASSRQQGGEKLFF. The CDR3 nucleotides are TGCGCCAGCAGTCGACAACAGGGGGGAGAAAAACTGTTTTTT.